The 18 T cell receptor beta chains below all came from one sample that was sequenced in a study of cytomegalovirus exposure and HLA in healthy donors. Primers: 60 Vbeta forward and 13 Jbeta reverse. Libraries were prepared by immunoSEQ multiplex PCR; TCRdb keeps only in-frame clonotypes and omits some of them. The repertoire holds under 100,000 clones, with about 76% as singletons. The specimen sequenced was PBMCs. These receptors all come from a woman between 65 and 79 years old in good health and CMV-seropositive.

The V gene is TRBV2, the J gene TRBJ2-1; D is uncertain. Trimming pared 1 base from V and 3 bases from J, leaving 7 bases between. The CDR3 contains 14 residues. CDR1 and CDR2 (germline): SNHLY, FYNNEI. CDR3 bases: TGTGCCAGCAGTGAAGGGAGACTCTACAATGAGCAGTTCTTC. Amino acid sequence: CASSEGRLYNEQFF.

This chain connects TRBV4-2 to TRBJ2-2; 12 bases are shared with TRBD2. CDR1 is LGHNA, CDR2 YNFKEQ, per germline. V trimming: 1 base; J trimming: 6 bases; junction bases outside the gene matches: 3. The CDR3 has 16 residues. This CDR3 reads CASSQGTSGTPGELFF. Here the CDR3 DNA reads TGTGCCAGCAGCCAAGGGACTAGCGGGACCCCCGGGGAGCTGTTTTTT.

In its sample, this clone was seen a few times. The chain uses TRBV10-3 and TRBJ2-1; 10 nucleotides agree with TRBD2. The length of the CDR3 is 16 residues. J gave up 3 bases and V 6 bases, and 8 bases lay outside the gene matches. Germline CDR1 and CDR2: ENHRY and SYGVKD. CDR3 bases: TGTGCCATCAGAAGTTCTACTAGCGGGGACTACAATGAGCAGTTCTTC. This encodes CAIRSSTSGDYNEQFF.

CDR3 region: CASSVEAGGPYNEQFF. The CDR3 nucleotides are TGTGCCAGTAGTGTTGAAGCGGGAGGGCCCTACAATGAGCAGTTCTTC. V and J are TRBV19 and TRBJ2-1; 10 bases match TRBD2. The germline CDR1 and CDR2 sequences are LNHDA and SQIVND (reference sequence). The CDR3 covers 16 residues. J gave up 2 bases and V 5 bases, and 6 bases lay outside the gene matches.

The CDR3 region is CASTRGSRTDTQYF. Here the CDR3 DNA reads TGTGCCAGCACCAGGGGCAGCCGCACAGATACGCAGTATTTT. J is TRBJ2-3 and V is TRBV27, with D possibly matching TRBD1 (6 bases). Deletions cut 7 bases from V and 1 base from J, with 12 bases between. This CDR3 region has 14 residues. Germline CDR1 reads MNHEY; CDR2 reads SMNVEV (reference sequence).

The chain combines TRBV5-4 with TRBJ2-1; D unclear. The CDR3 consists of 15 residues. Germline CDR1 SGHNT, CDR2 YYREEE (reference sequence). Trimming cost V 0 bases and J 0 bases, with 7 bases left between them. The CDR3 region is CASSLGLVSYNEQFF. CDR3 DNA sequence: TGTGCCAGCAGCTTGGGACTGGTCTCCTACAATGAGCAGTTCTTC.

V gene TRBV7-2 combines with J gene TRBJ2-3; 13 bases are shared with TRBD2. V shed 5 bases, J shed 4 bases, and the junction held 6 bases outside the gene matches. The CDR3 runs to 16 residues. Germline loops: CDR1 SGHTA, CDR2 FQGNSA. Here the CDR3 DNA reads TGTGCCAGCAGCCTACTAGCGGGAGGGCCCGCAGATACGCAGTATTTT. Residues: CASSLLAGGPADTQYF.

The chain has TRBV28 and TRBJ1-3, with 9 positions matching TRBD1. V lost 5 bases to trimming and J lost 1 base; unmatched junction nucleotides: 9. The CDR3 length is 17 residues. The germline gives CDR1 MDHEN, CDR2 SYDVKM. The CDR3 coding sequence is TGTGCCAGCAGTCCATCGGACAGGGGCCCATCTGGAAACACCATATATTTT. The encoded protein is CASSPSDRGPSGNTIYF.

The chain uses TRBV28 and TRBJ2-7; 8 bases are shared with TRBD2. The CDR3 runs to 13 residues. Germline CDR1 and CDR2: MDHEN and SYDVKM. Losses at the gene ends were 3 bases for V and 4 bases for J; bases not matched to a gene: 2. The CDR3 loop is CASSFPGGYEQYF. In DNA form, the CDR3 reads TGTGCCAGCAGTTTCCCGGGAGGGTACGAGCAGTACTTC.

The chain links TRBV19 to TRBJ1-6; D possibly corresponds to TRBD1 (5 bases). Germline CDR1 is LNHDA and CDR2 is SQIVND (reference sequence). The CDR3 is 18 residues long. Trimming stripped 2 bases from V and 4 bases from J, with 18 bases between. The CDR3 DNA follows: TGTGCCAGTAGTATATACCAACAACGACAGCGATATAATTCACCCCTCCACTTT. Protein sequence: CASSIYQQRQRYNSPLHF.

The J gene is TRBJ1-2, the V gene TRBV7-3; D not certain. The CDR3 covers 15 residues. V lost 5 bases to trimming and J lost 4 bases, with 17 bases between them. Looked up from germline, CDR1 is SGHTA and CDR2 is FQGTGA. DNA for the CDR3: TGTGCCAGCAGCCTGGAGTCATCCGGCATCTATGGCTACACCTTC. Amino acid sequence: CASSLESSGIYGYTF.

This clone was seen just once. The chain joins TRBV7-3 to TRBJ2-7, with 10 bases aligning to TRBD2. Germline lookup yields CDR1 SGHTA and CDR2 FQGTGA. This CDR3 comprises 14 residues. The V gene end was trimmed by 5 bases and the J gene end by 1 base; junction bases not matched to a gene: 2. CDR3 DNA sequence: TGTGCCAGCAGCCCTAGCGGGGGATCCTACGAGCAGTACTTC. Amino acids: CASSPSGGSYEQYF.

The chain couples TRBV11-2 to TRBJ2-2; TRBD1 matches 8 bases. Germline-derived CDR1 and CDR2 are SGHAT and FQNNGV. This CDR3 has 15 residues. V lost 4 bases and J lost 6; bases outside the gene matches: 7. The CDR3 protein is CASSSRTGGPGELFF. The CDR3 DNA follows: TGTGCCAGCAGCTCGCGAACAGGGGGGCCCGGGGAGCTGTTTTTT.

The rearrangement links TRBV6-1 to TRBJ2-7, with 9 bases aligning to TRBD1. Losses at the gene ends were 3 bases for V and 6 bases for J; bases not matched to a gene: 9. The CDR3 covers 15 residues. The germline V gene has CDR1 MNHNS and CDR2 SASEGT. CDR3 region: CASSDPGTGFFEQYF. In DNA, the CDR3 is TGTGCCAGCAGTGACCCCGGGACAGGGTTTTTCGAGCAGTACTTC.

The chain combines TRBV2 with TRBJ2-3, with D maybe TRBD1 (6 bases). Trimming removed 4 bases at V and 3 bases at J, with 14 bases between. Germline-derived CDR1 and CDR2 are SNHLY and FYNNEI. This CDR3 spans 15 amino acids. In nucleotides, the CDR3 is TGTGCCAGCAGTGTTCAGGGGCTGGGGACAGATACGCAGTATTTT. It codes for CASSVQGLGTDTQYF.

V gene TRBV7-9 combines with J gene TRBJ2-5; tentatively, D is TRBD1 (6 bases). Germline loops: CDR1 SEHNR, CDR2 FQNEAQ (reference sequence). The CDR3 consists of 13 residues. The V end was cut by 5 bases, the J end by 2 bases, with 9 bases between. The CDR3 DNA follows: TGTGCCAGCAGCGTCGGACAGCAAGAGACCCAGTACTTC. Its translation: CASSVGQQETQYF. The complete variable domain, with remaining parts taken from reference TRBV7-9 and TRBJ2-5, reads DTGVSQNPRHKITKRGQNVTFRCDPISEHNRLYWYRQTLGQGPEFLTYFQNEAQLEKSRLLSDRFSAERPKGSFSTLEIQRTEQGDSAMYLCASSVGQQETQYFGPGTRLLVL.

This chain links TRBV6-5 with TRBJ2-5; D unresolved. Trimming cost V 6 bases and J 3 bases, with 8 bases left between them. Germline assignment: CDR1 MNHEY and CDR2 SVGAGI. The CDR3 extends over 12 amino acids. In nucleotides, the CDR3 is TGTGCCAGCAGAACTCCCGAAGAGACCCAGTACTTC. Translating gives CASRTPEETQYF.

V and J are TRBV11-3 and TRBJ2-1; 10 nucleotides align to TRBD2. Germline V lookup: CDR1 SGHNT, CDR2 YENEEA. J was trimmed by 3 bases and V by 5 bases; bases with no gene match: 13. The CDR3 sequence is 18 residues long. The CDR3 DNA reads TGTGCCAGCAGCCTGAGAGGCAGCGGGGGGGGGCTCTACAATGAGCAGTTCTTC. Translating it yields CASSLRGSGGGLYNEQFF.